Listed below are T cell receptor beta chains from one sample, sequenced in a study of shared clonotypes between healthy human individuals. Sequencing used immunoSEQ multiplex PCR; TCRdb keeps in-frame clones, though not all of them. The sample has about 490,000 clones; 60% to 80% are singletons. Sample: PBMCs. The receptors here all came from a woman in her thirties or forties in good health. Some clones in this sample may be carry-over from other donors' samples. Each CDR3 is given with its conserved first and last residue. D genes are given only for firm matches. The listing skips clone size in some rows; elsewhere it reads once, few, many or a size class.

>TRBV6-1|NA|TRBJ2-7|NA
CASSDSGHSYEQYF
TGTGCCAGCAGTGATTCCGGCCACTCCTACGAGCAGTACTTC
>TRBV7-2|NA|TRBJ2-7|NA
CASTQFSGTYEQYF
TGTGCCAGCACCCAGTTTTCGGGAACATACGAGCAGTACTTC
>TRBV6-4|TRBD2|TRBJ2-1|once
CASSVLPTSGNEQFF
TGTGCCAGCAGTGTGCTCCCGACTAGCGGCAATGAGCAGTTCTTC
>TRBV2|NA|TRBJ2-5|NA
CASSEGGATQETQYF
TGTGCCAGCAGTGAGGGCGGGGCGACCCAAGAGACCCAGTACTTC
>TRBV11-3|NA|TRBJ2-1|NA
CASSLERSEQFF
TGTGCCAGCAGCTTAGAACGGAGTGAGCAGTTCTTC
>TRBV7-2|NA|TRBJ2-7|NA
CASSLGRFSYEQYF
TGTGCCAGCAGCCTTGGGAGATTCTCCTACGAGCAGTACTTC
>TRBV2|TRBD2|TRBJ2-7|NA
CASKVAGGSYEQYF
TGTGCCAGCAAGGTGGCGGGAGGATCCTACGAGCAGTACTTC
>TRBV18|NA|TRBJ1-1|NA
CASSPVETWNTEAFF
TGTGCCAGCTCACCAGTGGAGACTTGGAACACTGAAGCTTTCTTT
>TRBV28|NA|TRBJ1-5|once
CASSLLLRANQPQHF
TGTGCCAGCAGTCTCCTCTTGAGGGCCAATCAGCCCCAGCATTTT
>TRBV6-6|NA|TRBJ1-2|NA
CASSLLLDKNYGYTF
TGTGCCAGCAGTTTACTTCTCGACAAAAACTATGGCTACACCTTC
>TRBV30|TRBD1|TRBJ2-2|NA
CAWSELTGLSGELFF
TGTGCCTGGAGCGAACTGACAGGGTTGAGCGGGGAGCTGTTTTTT
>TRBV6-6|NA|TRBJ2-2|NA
CASRTRGNTGELFF
TGTGCCAGCCGTACTAGGGGAAACACCGGGGAGCTGTTTTTT
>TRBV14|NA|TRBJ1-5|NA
CASSQDESRYNQPQHF
TGTGCCAGCAGCCAAGATGAATCCAGGTACAATCAGCCCCAGCATTTT
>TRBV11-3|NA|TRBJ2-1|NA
CASSKYSHSSYNEQFF
TGTGCCAGCAGTAAATACTCACACAGCTCCTACAATGAGCAGTTCTTC
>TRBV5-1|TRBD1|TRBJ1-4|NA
CASSFDRVSEKLFF
TGCGCCAGCAGCTTTGACAGGGTGTCTGAAAAACTGTTTTTT
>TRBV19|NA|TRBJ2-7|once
CASRDEGEPSYEQYF
TGTGCCAGTAGGGACGAAGGGGAGCCTTCCTACGAGCAGTACTTC
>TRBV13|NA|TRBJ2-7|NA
CASSRNKDYEQYF
TGTGCCAGCAGCCGCAATAAAGACTACGAGCAGTACTTC
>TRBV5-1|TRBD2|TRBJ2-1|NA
CASSLGTSDINEQFF
TGCGCCAGCAGCTTGGGGACTAGTGACATCAATGAGCAGTTCTTC
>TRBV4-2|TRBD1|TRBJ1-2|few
CASSQEKETGGAVGGYTF
TGTGCCAGCAGCCAAGAAAAGGAGACAGGGGGCGCGGTGGGTGGCTACACCTTC
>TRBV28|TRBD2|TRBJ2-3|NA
CASSPGTSGTDTQYF
TGTGCCAGCAGTCCCGGGACTAGCGGCACAGATACGCAGTATTTT
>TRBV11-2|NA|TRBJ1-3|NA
CASSLVPGFGNTIYF
TGTGCCAGCAGCTTAGTTCCAGGCTTCGGAAACACCATATATTTT
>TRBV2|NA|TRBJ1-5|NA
CASRDSNQPQHF
TGTGCCAGCCGGGACAGCAATCAGCCCCAGCATTTT
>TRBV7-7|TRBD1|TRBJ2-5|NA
CASSLLGTGISETQYF
TGTGCTAGCAGCTTATTGGGGACAGGGATATCGGAGACCCAGTACTTC
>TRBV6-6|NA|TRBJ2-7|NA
CASSSDSSYEQYF
TGTGCCAGCAGTTCGGACTCTTCCTACGAGCAGTACTTC
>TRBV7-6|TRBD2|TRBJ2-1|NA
CASSDSGTSNNEQFF
TGTGCCAGCAGCGATTCCGGGACTAGCAACAATGAGCAGTTCTTC
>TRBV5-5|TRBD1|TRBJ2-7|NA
CASSLGTGALRGSYEQYF
TGTGCCAGCAGCTTGGGGACAGGGGCACTGAGGGGTTCCTACGAGCAGTACTTC
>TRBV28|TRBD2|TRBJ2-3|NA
CASSLLGTSGSNTDTQYF
TGTGCCAGCAGTTTACTAGGGACTAGCGGGTCCAACACAGATACGCAGTATTTT
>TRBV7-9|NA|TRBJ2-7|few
CASSLGLSYSYEQYF
TGTGCCAGCAGCTTGGGGCTATCTTACTCCTACGAGCAGTACTTC
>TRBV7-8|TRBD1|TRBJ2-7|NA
CASSLGTGIAYEQYF
TGTGCCAGCAGCTTAGGGACAGGAATTGCCTACGAGCAGTACTTC
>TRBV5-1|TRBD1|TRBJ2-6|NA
CASTEDRLTSGANVPTF
TGCGCCAGCACCGAGGACAGGTTAACCTCTGGGGCCAACGTCCCGACTTTC
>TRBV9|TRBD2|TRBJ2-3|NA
CASSVGTSGRGPDTQYF
TGTGCCAGCAGCGTGGGGACTAGCGGGAGGGGTCCAGATACGCAGTATTTT
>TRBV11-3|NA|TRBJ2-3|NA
CASSWGRSTDTQYF
TGTGCCAGCAGCTGGGGTAGAAGCACAGATACGCAGTATTTT
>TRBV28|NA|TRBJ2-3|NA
CASQGVAGADTQYF
TGTGCCAGCCAAGGAGTGGCAGGAGCAGATACGCAGTATTTT
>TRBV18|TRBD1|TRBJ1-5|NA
CASSEGQGSNQPQHF
TGTGCCAGCTCAGAGGGACAGGGAAGCAATCAGCCCCAGCATTTT
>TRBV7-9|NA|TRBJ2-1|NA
CASSLVLDVWDNEQFF
TGTGCCAGCAGCTTAGTACTGGACGTGTGGGACAATGAGCAGTTCTTC
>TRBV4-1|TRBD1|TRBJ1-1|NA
CASSLTPGTVNTEAFF
TGCGCCAGCAGCCTAACCCCCGGGACAGTGAACACTGAAGCTTTCTTT
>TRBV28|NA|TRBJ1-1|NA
CASSLPGGAEAFF
TGTGCCAGCAGTTTGCCGGGGGGCGCTGAAGCTTTCTTT
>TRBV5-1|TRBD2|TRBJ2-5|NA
CASSPGTSGQLDRYF
TGCGCCAGCAGCCCCGGGACTAGCGGGCAGTTAGACCGGTACTTC
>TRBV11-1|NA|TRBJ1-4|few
CASLTATNEKLFF
TGTGCCAGCCTAACTGCAACTAATGAAAAACTGTTTTTT
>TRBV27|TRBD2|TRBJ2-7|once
CASSLGRRVGTSASYEQYF
TGTGCCAGCAGTTTAGGTAGACGGGTTGGGACTAGCGCCTCCTACGAGCAGTACTTC
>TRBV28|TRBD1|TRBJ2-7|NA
CASSLLPGTGYEQYF
TGTGCCAGCAGTTTACTCCCCGGGACAGGCTACGAGCAGTACTTC
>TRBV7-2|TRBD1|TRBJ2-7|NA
CASSFPDRAHEQYF
TGTGCCAGCAGCTTCCCCGACAGGGCCCACGAGCAGTACTTC
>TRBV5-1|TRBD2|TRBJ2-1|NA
CASSLSLAGGNEQFF
TGCGCCAGCAGCTTGTCACTAGCGGGGGGGAATGAGCAGTTCTTC